Each of the 2 T cell receptor beta chains below was sequenced from the same sample in a study of OX40 agonist ivuxolimab in advanced cancers. Sequenced by immunoSEQ multiplex PCR; TCRdb stores in-frame clones only, minus some. Of about 86,000 clones listed, 91% were seen once; the top ten hold roughly 8.7%. Sequences were derived from CD4+ or CD8+ T cells sorted from blood, sampled in a trial of the OX40 agonist ivuxolimab. Every receptor here comes from an adult with an advanced solid tumor such as melanoma, head and neck, liver or kidney cancer.

V usage is TRBV6-5 and J usage is TRBJ1-1, with D tentatively TRBD1 (6 bases). From germline, CDR1 is MNHEY and CDR2 SVGAGI. The CDR3 spans 13 residues. V was shortened by 6 bases and J by 8 bases, with 16 bases between the two germline ends. The CDR3 reads CASSPYRVSEAFF. CDR3 nucleotides: TGTGCCAGCAGCCCCTACAGGGTATCCGAAGCTTTCTTT.

The chain couples TRBV7-2 to TRBJ1-3, with 10 bases identical to TRBD1. Germline V gene sequence: CDR1 SGHTA, CDR2 FQGNSA. The CDR3 contains 18 residues. The J segment lost 4 bases and the V segment lost 5 bases, leaving 14 bases of the junction unmatched. Here the CDR3 DNA reads TGTGCCAGCAGCAACCGGGACAGGGGCGTTATGTGGGGAAACACCATATATTTT. Translating it yields CASSNRDRGVMWGNTIYF.